A selection of T cell receptor beta chains follows, all from one sample in a study of blood T cell repertoires in COVID-19. Sequenced by immunoSEQ multiplex PCR; TCRdb stores in-frame clones only, minus some. Of about 94,000 clones in the sample, 75% to 85% are singletons; the top ten hold roughly 19%. Sequencing was done on a sample of peripheral blood. These receptors came from a human donor in a cohort sampled during active COVID-19. Both conserved end residues are part of each CDR3. Fields, in order: V gene, J gene, D gene, clone size, CDR3 protein, CDR3 DNA. The D gene is left open where the match is weak. Size values are once, few and many counts, or a class for expanded clones, and some rows have none.

TRBV5-6	TRBJ2-5	.	.	CASSLKLPYQETQYF	TGTGCCAGCAGCTTGAAGCTCCCGTACCAAGAGACCCAGTACTTC
TRBV7-9	TRBJ1-3	.	.	CASSLGPAGSGNTIYF	TGTGCCAGCAGCTTAGGGCCAGCGGGCTCTGGAAACACCATATATTTT
TRBV9	TRBJ1-1	.	.	CASSVDNGGRRAFF	TGTGCCAGCAGCGTAGATAACGGGGGGCGGAGAGCTTTCTTT
TRBV5-1	TRBJ2-6	.	.	CASSLSGGSAGANVLTF	TGCGCCAGCAGCTTGTCGGGTGGGTCTGCTGGGGCCAACGTCCTGACTTTC
TRBV7-2	TRBJ2-6	TRBD2	.	CASSYSGAGANVLTF	TGTGCCAGCAGCTATAGCGGGGCTGGGGCCAACGTCCTGACTTTC
TRBV3-1/TRBV3-2	TRBJ2-1	TRBD2	.	CASSLGTSGSPFF	TGTGCCAGCAGCCTCGGGACTAGCGGGAGCCCGTTCTTC
TRBV18	TRBJ2-3	.	.	CASSPGLAPGQDTQYF	TGTGCCAGCTCACCCGGCTTAGCGCCAGGTCAAGATACGCAGTATTTT
TRBV18	TRBJ1-2	.	few	CASSDVTSYGYTF	TGTGCCAGCTCTGATGTAACCAGCTATGGCTACACCTTC
TRBV6-6	TRBJ2-7	TRBD1	.	CATTPRQGSTYEQYF	TGTGCCACCACCCCAAGACAGGGCTCGACCTACGAGCAGTACTTC
TRBV30	TRBJ1-3	.	.	CAWNFGNTIYF	TGTGCCTGGAACTTCGGAAACACCATATATTTT
TRBV7-9	TRBJ2-7	TRBD1	.	CASSPTRDSSYEQYF	TGTGCCAGCAGCCCTACCCGGGACAGTTCCTACGAGCAGTACTTC
TRBV19	TRBJ2-7	TRBD1	.	CASSTSYRGVSYEQYF	TGTGCCAGTAGCACCTCTTACAGGGGGGTCTCCTACGAGCAGTACTTC
TRBV9	TRBJ2-7	TRBD2	.	CASSVEFGTSGSYEQYF	TGTGCCAGCAGCGTAGAGTTCGGGACTAGCGGGTCCTACGAGCAGTACTTC
TRBV6-1	TRBJ1-1	TRBD1	.	CASREWTGWMNTEAFF	TGTGCCAGCAGGGAATGGACAGGTTGGATGAACACTGAAGCTTTCTTT
TRBV6-6	TRBJ1-1	.	.	CASSYSNSNTEAFF	TGTGCCAGCAGTTACTCGAACAGTAACACTGAAGCTTTCTTT
TRBV5-1	TRBJ2-7	TRBD1	.	CASSRLGTDTYEQYF	TGCGCCAGCAGCCGGTTGGGGACAGACACCTACGAGCAGTACTTC
TRBV30	TRBJ2-3	TRBD1	.	CAWSAGQGTDTQYF	TGTGCCTGGAGTGCCGGACAGGGAACAGATACGCAGTATTTT
TRBV28	TRBJ1-5	.	.	CASSLNSPGRPHF	TGTGCCAGCAGTTTAAATTCCCCAGGGCGCCCGCATTTT
TRBV19	TRBJ2-5	TRBD2	.	CATRQGAWTSGKETQYF	TGTGCCACCCGACAGGGGGCCTGGACTAGCGGGAAAGAGACCCAGTACTTC
TRBV27	TRBJ2-7	.	few	CASSMGDFYYEQYF	TGTGCCAGCAGCATGGGGGACTTTTATTACGAGCAGTACTTC
TRBV27	TRBJ2-7	TRBD1	few	CASSLSGTGGYEQYF	TGTGCCAGCAGTTTATCCGGGACAGGGGGCTACGAGCAGTACTTC
TRBV30	TRBJ1-5	TRBD1	.	CAWSRDSGKPQHF	TGTGCCTGGAGTCGGGACAGTGGTAAGCCCCAGCATTTT
TRBV6-5	TRBJ1-2	TRBD1	.	CASTGTGSGYTF	TGTGCCAGCACCGGGACAGGGTCTGGCTACACCTTC
TRBV5-3	TRBJ1-1	TRBD1	.	CARSRRTGGSNTEAFF	TGTGCCAGAAGCCGACGGACAGGGGGAAGTAACACTGAAGCTTTCTTT
TRBV20-1	TRBJ1-1	.	few	CSAGRQEEAFF	TGCAGTGCTGGTAGACAGGAGGAAGCTTTCTTT
TRBV27	TRBJ1-1	.	.	CASWTAYTEAFF	TGTGCCAGCTGGACAGCTTACACTGAAGCTTTCTTT
TRBV5-1	TRBJ2-1	TRBD2	once	CASSFTSGRVNEQFF	TGCGCCAGCAGCTTTACTAGCGGGAGGGTCAACGAGCAGTTCTTC
TRBV5-4	TRBJ1-1	TRBD1	.	CASSLGRTGLNTEAFF	TGTGCCAGCAGCTTGGGACGGACAGGCCTGAACACTGAAGCTTTCTTT
TRBV18	TRBJ1-2	TRBD1	.	CASSPGAGGSGYTF	TGTGCCAGCTCACCCGGCGCAGGGGGAAGTGGCTACACCTTC
TRBV9	TRBJ2-5	.	.	CASSSGTQQETQYF	TGTGCCAGCAGCAGCGGGACACAGCAAGAGACCCAGTACTTC
TRBV10-3	TRBJ2-7	TRBD2	.	CASQPQRELVEQYF	TGTGCCTCACAGCCCCAGCGGGAGCTTGTAGAGCAGTACTTC
TRBV5-1	TRBJ2-2	TRBD1	.	CASSGGDRAGELFF	TGCGCCAGCAGCGGGGGTGACAGGGCCGGGGAGCTGTTTTTT
TRBV19	TRBJ1-1	TRBD1	.	CASDHRGAQGDTEAFF	TGTGCCAGCGACCACAGGGGCGCCCAGGGGGACACTGAAGCTTTCTTT
TRBV10-3	TRBJ1-2	.	.	CAISESPHQENYGYTF	TGTGCCATCAGTGAGTCCCCCCACCAGGAAAACTATGGCTACACCTTC
TRBV3-1/TRBV3-2	TRBJ1-5	.	.	CASSPRRGDYQPQHF	TGTGCCAGCAGCCCAAGGCGGGGGGACTATCAGCCCCAGCATTTT
TRBV11-2	TRBJ2-7	TRBD1	few	CASSRQGFSYEQYF	TGTGCCAGCAGCAGACAGGGCTTCTCCTACGAGCAGTACTTC
TRBV10-3	TRBJ2-7	TRBD1	few	CATSGQGSYEQYF	TGTGCCACCTCCGGACAGGGAAGTTACGAGCAGTACTTC
TRBV19	TRBJ1-4	.	.	CASRRRNEKLFF	TGTGCCAGTAGGAGGAGAAATGAAAAACTGTTTTTT
TRBV12-5	TRBJ1-2	TRBD1	.	CASGLDNPVQGAGGYTF	TGTGCTAGTGGTTTGGACAATCCGGTACAGGGGGCGGGTGGCTACACCTTC
TRBV28	TRBJ1-2	TRBD1	.	CASSLGQRSDGYTF	TGTGCCAGCAGTTTGGGACAGAGGAGTGATGGCTACACCTTC
TRBV4-2	TRBJ2-4	TRBD2	few	CASSQAAGLGYIQYF	TGTGCCAGCAGCCAAGCCGCGGGACTAGGATACATTCAGTACTTC
TRBV28	TRBJ1-2	.	.	CASRNAGYGYTF	TGTGCCAGCAGAAATGCAGGCTATGGCTACACCTTC
TRBV10-1	TRBJ1-3	.	.	CALLGGVYSGNTIYF	TGCGCCCTTCTCGGCGGAGTTTACTCTGGAAACACCATATATTTT
TRBV28	TRBJ1-2	.	.	CASRPGRVGGYTF	TGTGCCAGCAGACCGGGAAGGGTCGGTGGCTACACCTTC
TRBV19	TRBJ2-7	TRBD2	.	CASSTLAGGPHEQYF	TGTGCCAGTAGTACTCTAGCGGGAGGGCCCCACGAGCAGTACTTC
TRBV6-5	TRBJ2-7	.	.	CASANYEQYF	TGTGCCAGCGCGAACTACGAGCAGTACTTC
TRBV9	TRBJ2-7	TRBD1	.	CASSLDRGEQYF	TGTGCCAGCAGCCTAGACAGGGGCGAGCAGTACTTC
TRBV11-2	TRBJ1-1	.	.	CASSPAGPGVAEAFF	TGTGCCAGCAGCCCCGCCGGCCCCGGGGTCGCTGAAGCTTTCTTT
TRBV7-9	TRBJ1-1	TRBD1	.	CASSFTGTADFF	TGTGCCAGCAGCTTTACCGGGACAGCCGATTTCTTT
TRBV7-2	TRBJ2-7	.	.	CASSSRQGIYEQYF	TGTGCCAGCAGCTCCCGGCAGGGGATATACGAGCAGTACTTC
TRBV9	TRBJ2-7	TRBD2	.	CASSVSGLAGVYEQYF	TGTGCCAGCAGCGTTAGCGGGCTAGCGGGGGTTTACGAGCAGTACTTC
TRBV28	TRBJ1-4	.	.	CASSIRRNEKLFF	TGTGCCAGCAGTATCCGCCGGAATGAAAAACTGTTTTTT
TRBV19	TRBJ1-6	TRBD1	.	CATKEDGAGGNSPLHF	TGTGCCACCAAGGAGGACGGGGCAGGGGGTAATTCACCCCTCCACTTT
TRBV5-1	TRBJ1-1	TRBD1	.	CASSLGDRANTEAFF	TGCGCCAGCAGCTTGGGGGACAGGGCGAACACTGAAGCTTTCTTT
TRBV2	TRBJ2-7	TRBD2	.	CASIQGSSGIIYEQYF	TGTGCCAGCATTCAGGGGAGTAGCGGGATTATCTACGAGCAGTACTTC